The present entry profiles one T cell receptor (beta chain) with its context. TCRdb used MiXCR to reprocess the reads, holding one entry per CDR3 protein. The sample lists 250,000 to 300,000 distinct CDR3 sequences, roughly 13% seen once, with 8.8% in the top ten. The data belong to a study of T cell repertoires in cytomegalovirus infection. The sequenced sample was PBMCs. The clonotype was recovered from a human donor in good health (CMV status not recorded). Some clones in this sample may be carry-over from other donors' samples.

The CDR3 nucleotides read TGTGCCAGCAGCTTAGGCTCCGGGCGGAGTGAAGCTTTCTTT. Translated, it gives CASSLGSGRSEAFF. V usage is TRBV7-3 and J usage is TRBJ1-1; the D is unclear. Trimming shortened V by 2 bases and J by 7 bases, and 14 bases separated the two germline ends. The CDR3 has 14 amino acids. Per the germline V gene, CDR1 is SGHTA and CDR2 is FQGTGA. The full variable domain, its missing parts supplied by reference TRBV7-3 and TRBJ1-1, is GAGVSQTPSNKVTEKGKYVELRCDPISGHTALYWYRQSLGQGPEFLIYFQGTGAADDSGLPNDRFFAVRPEGSVSTLKIQRTERGDSAVYLCASSLGSGRSEAFFGQGTRLTVV.